The 21 T cell receptor beta chains below were found in one sample sequenced in a study of response to subunit inactivated influenza vaccine. TCRdb itself ran the RT-PCR reads through MiXCR, one entry per CDR3 protein. The repertoire includes 550,000 to 600,000 distinct CDR3 sequences, about an eighth of them detected once, and about 10% sits in the top ten. This specimen was PBMCs from blood, taken on the day of vaccination. These receptor sequences come from a man aged 50-60 years who received an inactivated influenza vaccine.

The genes are TRBV29-1 and TRBJ2-3; 9 bases fit TRBD2. J gave up 3 bases and V 1 base, and 8 bases lay outside the gene matches. The V gene's germline CDR1 is SQVTM and CDR2 ANQGSEA. The CDR3 spans 16 residues. Here the CDR3 reads CSVEALSGSRTDTQYF. The CDR3 nucleotides read TGCAGCGTTGAAGCCCTTAGCGGGAGCAGAACAGATACGCAGTATTTT.

This clonotype has just a few counts. CDR3 region: CASSADYGTGTDTQYF. The CDR3 coding sequence is TGTGCCAGCAGCGCCGATTACGGGACAGGCACAGATACGCAGTATTTT. The gene calls are TRBV9 and TRBJ2-3, with 7 bases identical to TRBD1. This CDR3 region has 16 residues. Germline CDR1 and CDR2: SGDLS and YYNGEE. Trimming took 3 bases from V and 1 from J; bases not matched to a gene: 8.

The chain has TRBV4-1 and TRBJ2-2; 7 bases match TRBD1. The CDR3 covers 15 residues. V lost 1 base and J lost 5; bases outside the gene matches: 4. Germline-derived CDR1 and CDR2 are MGHRA and YSYEKL. The CDR3 DNA reads TGCGCCAGCAGCCAAGCCAGACAGGGAACCGGGGAGCTGTTTTTT. This sequence encodes CASSQARQGTGELFF.

This clonotype appeared a few times. The genes are TRBV20-1 and TRBJ2-2; TRBD1 aligns across 12 bases. The CDR3 is made up of 17 amino acids. The V segment lost 0 bases and the J segment 6 bases; nucleotides outside the gene matches: 8. Germline CDR1 and CDR2: DFQATT and SNEGSKA (reference sequence). The CDR3 DNA follows: TGCAGTGCTAGAGATAGGGACAGGGGGCGCATGGCCGGGGAGCTGTTTTTT. It translates to CSARDRDRGRMAGELFF.

This clonotype came up a few times. The chain is built from TRBV12-3 or TRBV12-4 and TRBJ2-5, with D perhaps matching TRBD1 or TRBD2 (5 bases each). The V end was cut by 8 bases, the J end by 5 bases, with 9 bases between. The CDR3 extends over 11 amino acids. As DNA, the CDR3 is TGTGCCAGCGGGACCAGTGAGACCCAGTACTTC. Its translation: CASGTSETQYF.

This clonotype was recorded many times. The chain carries TRBV6-2 or TRBV6-3 and TRBJ2-3; D is unclear. Trimming shortened V by 6 bases and J by 2 bases, and 21 bases separated the two germline ends. Germline CDR1 reads MNHEY; CDR2 reads SVGEGT. CDR3 length: 17 amino acids. The CDR3 region is CASSEDRTPVYTDTQYF. CDR3 nucleotides: TGTGCCAGCAGCGAAGATCGGACCCCCGTATACACAGATACGCAGTATTTT.

This clonotype has just a few counts. J is TRBJ2-1 and V is TRBV9; 10 bases agree with TRBD1. This CDR3 is built from 17 residues. Per germline, CDR1 SGDLS and CDR2 YYNGEE. V trimming: 0 bases; J trimming: 3 bases; junction bases outside the gene matches: 6. The CDR3 bases are TGTGCCAGCAGCGTAGTTCTTCGGACAGGGGGCTACAATGAGCAGTTCTTC. This codes for CASSVVLRTGGYNEQFF.

The genes are TRBV6-2 or TRBV6-3 and TRBJ1-2; unclear D gene. The V gene lost 10 bases and the J gene lost 3 bases, with 12 bases spanning the gap. This CDR3 contains 12 residues. Germline V gives CDR1 MNHEY, CDR2 SVGEGT. The CDR3 is CATSDGDYGYTF. DNA for the CDR3: TGTGCCACCTCAGACGGAGACTATGGCTACACCTTC.

This clonotype was picked up a small number of times. This chain joins TRBV30 and TRBJ2-5; TRBD2 aligns across 8 bases. After removal of 6 bases from V and 7 bases from J, the junction contained 13 bases not matched to a gene. The CDR3 consists of 14 residues. The germline gives CDR1 GTSNPN, CDR2 SVGIG (reference sequence). This CDR3 reads CACHSSGEWVTQYF. The CDR3, as DNA: TGTGCCTGCCACAGTAGCGGGGAGTGGGTGACCCAGTACTTC.

The CDR3 is CASSLLSDIQELKTQYF. The CDR3 DNA is TGTGCCAGCAGCTTGCTATCGGATATCCAAGAGCTTAAGACCCAGTACTTC. The chain has TRBV5-8 and TRBJ2-5; D not resolved. Looked up from germline, CDR1 is SGHTS and CDR2 is YDEGEE. Between the trimmed V and J ends, which lost 1 base and 6 bases, there was a span of 22 bases. The CDR3 extends over 17 amino acids.

This clonotype showed up many times. The rearrangement joins TRBV12-3 or TRBV12-4 to TRBJ1-6; D remains ambiguous. Trimming took off 5 bases at V and 7 bases at J, with 12 bases between the two ends. This CDR3 comprises 14 residues. The CDR3: CASSPQGWNSPLHF. The CDR3 nucleotides read TGTGCCAGCAGTCCCCAAGGATGGAATTCACCCCTCCACTTT.

This clonotype was detected only a few times. The chain links TRBV7-2 to TRBJ2-7; the D is unclear. The V and J ends lost 4 bases and 2 bases respectively, with 9 bases between them. Germline V gene data show CDR1 as SGHTA and CDR2 as FQGNSA. The CDR3 covers 13 residues. CDR3 region: CASSSNMAYEQYF. CDR3 DNA: TGTGCCAGCAGCTCCAACATGGCCTACGAGCAGTACTTC.

This clonotype was counted between two and nine times. The chain links TRBV20-1 to TRBJ2-2, with D maybe TRBD2 (5 bases). V gave up 3 bases and J gave up 0 bases, with 11 bases separating them. Germline V gives CDR1 DFQATT, CDR2 SNEGSKA (reference sequence). The CDR3 length is 15 residues. CDR3 residues: CSARSGGPNTGELFF. The DNA for the CDR3 is TGCAGTGCTAGGTCCGGCGGGCCGAACACCGGGGAGCTGTTTTTT.

The V and J genes are TRBV7-2 and TRBJ1-5; D is unclear. The CDR3 is 15 amino acids. The V end lost 1 base, the J end lost 2 bases, and 9 bases lay between the germline ends. The germline V gene has CDR1 SGHTA and CDR2 FQGNSA. CDR3 region: CASSLDSAGNQPQHF. For the CDR3, the DNA is TGTGCCAGCAGCTTAGATTCGGCAGGCAATCAGCCCCAGCATTTT.

At least ten counts were recorded for this clonotype. The chain has TRBV10-3 and TRBJ2-7; TRBD1 might be the D (5 bases). The CDR3 has 13 amino acids. CDR1 and CDR2 from the germline V gene are ENHRY and SYGVKD. V gave up 2 bases and J gave up 5 bases, with 10 bases separating them. This chain's CDR3 is CAISETGPNEQYF. The CDR3 DNA reads TGTGCCATCAGTGAGACAGGCCCCAACGAGCAGTACTTC.

The chain has TRBV9 and TRBJ2-1, with D tentatively TRBD1 or TRBD2 (5 bases each). The CDR3 covers 13 residues. V was pared by 4 bases and J by 7 bases, with 12 bases between. Germline lookup yields CDR1 SGDLS and CDR2 YYNGEE. The DNA for the CDR3 is TGTGCCAGCAGCCGGGACGTTAGAAATGAGCAGTTCTTC. Translating gives CASSRDVRNEQFF.

The V gene is TRBV12-3 or TRBV12-4, the J gene TRBJ2-5; D call uncertain. The V end lost 2 bases, the J end lost 5 bases, and 9 bases lay between the germline ends. This CDR3 spans 13 amino acids. In DNA, the CDR3 is TGTGCCAGCAGTTTATATCTTGGGGAGACCCAGTACTTC. Amino acid sequence: CASSLYLGETQYF.

This clonotype was observed at least ten times. In DNA, the CDR3 is TGCAGCGTTGGGACAGGGTCCCCCACCGGGGAGCTGTTTTTT. Protein sequence: CSVGTGSPTGELFF. V is TRBV29-1 and J is TRBJ2-2; TRBD1 matches 8 bases. The CDR3 sequence is 14 residues long. J was trimmed by 4 bases and V by 4 bases; bases with no gene match: 5. The germline CDR1 and CDR2 sequences are SQVTM and ANQGSEA.

The genes are TRBV2 and TRBJ2-1; a weak D match, TRBD2 (5 bases). The CDR3 totals 12 residues. Germline V CDR1 and CDR2: SNHLY, FYNNEI. Trimming took off 3 bases at V and 7 bases at J, with 7 bases between the two ends. The CDR3 here is CASSEAGNEQFF. CDR3 in DNA: TGTGCCAGCAGTGAGGCGGGTAATGAGCAGTTCTTC. Supplemented by reference TRBV2 and TRBJ2-1, the full variable domain reads EPEVTQTPSHQVTQMGQEVILRCVPISNHLYFYWYRQILGQKVEFLVSFYNNEISEKSEIFDDQFSVERPDGSNFTLKIRSTKLEDSAMYFCASSEAGNEQFFGPGTRLTVL.

The J gene is TRBJ2-7, the V gene TRBV7-6, with 10 nucleotides matching TRBD1. This CDR3 is built from 15 residues. V shed 5 bases and J 6 bases; nucleotides not matched to a gene: 10. Looked up from germline, CDR1 is SGHVS and CDR2 is FNYEAQ. The chain's CDR3 is CASSPRQGAEVEQYF. The CDR3, as DNA: TGTGCCAGCAGCCCACGACAGGGGGCTGAGGTCGAGCAGTACTTC.

The table lists this clonotype with a few counts. The chain links TRBV20-1 to TRBJ2-3, with 8 bases matching TRBD1. J gave up 1 base and V 6 bases, and 6 bases lay outside the gene matches. The V gene's germline CDR1 is DFQATT and CDR2 SNEGSKA (reference sequence). There are 14 residues in the CDR3. CDR3 region: CSAPLTGGTDTQYF. The CDR3 nucleotides are TGCAGTGCCCCGTTGACAGGGGGCACAGATACGCAGTATTTT.